This T cell receptor beta chain was observed in a study of STAT5B mutations in CD4+ large granular lymphocyte leukemia. At the level of the study: The CDR3 'QG' motif was associated with a particular HLA allele among healthy donors.

General study points: Main leukemic clonotypes were patient-specific, but roughly 25% appeared at low frequency elsewhere.

Sequencing used immunoSEQ multiplex PCR; TCRdb keeps in-frame clones, though not all of them. The table has approximately 52,000 clones, just over 70% seen once. As concerns this clone: Its antigen is unknown.

Sequenced material: CD4+ T cells from blood buffy coats. The receptor was isolated from a human donor in good health.

This CDR3 reads CASRVTSTDTQYF. For the CDR3, the DNA is TGTGCCAGCAGGGTTACTAGCACAGATACGCAGTATTTT. The chain couples TRBV6-1 to TRBJ2-3; D gene ambiguous. The CDR3 runs 13 residues. Germline V gene lookup returns CDR1 MNHNS and CDR2 SASEGT. Trimming removed 6 bases at V and 0 bases at J, with 7 bases between.